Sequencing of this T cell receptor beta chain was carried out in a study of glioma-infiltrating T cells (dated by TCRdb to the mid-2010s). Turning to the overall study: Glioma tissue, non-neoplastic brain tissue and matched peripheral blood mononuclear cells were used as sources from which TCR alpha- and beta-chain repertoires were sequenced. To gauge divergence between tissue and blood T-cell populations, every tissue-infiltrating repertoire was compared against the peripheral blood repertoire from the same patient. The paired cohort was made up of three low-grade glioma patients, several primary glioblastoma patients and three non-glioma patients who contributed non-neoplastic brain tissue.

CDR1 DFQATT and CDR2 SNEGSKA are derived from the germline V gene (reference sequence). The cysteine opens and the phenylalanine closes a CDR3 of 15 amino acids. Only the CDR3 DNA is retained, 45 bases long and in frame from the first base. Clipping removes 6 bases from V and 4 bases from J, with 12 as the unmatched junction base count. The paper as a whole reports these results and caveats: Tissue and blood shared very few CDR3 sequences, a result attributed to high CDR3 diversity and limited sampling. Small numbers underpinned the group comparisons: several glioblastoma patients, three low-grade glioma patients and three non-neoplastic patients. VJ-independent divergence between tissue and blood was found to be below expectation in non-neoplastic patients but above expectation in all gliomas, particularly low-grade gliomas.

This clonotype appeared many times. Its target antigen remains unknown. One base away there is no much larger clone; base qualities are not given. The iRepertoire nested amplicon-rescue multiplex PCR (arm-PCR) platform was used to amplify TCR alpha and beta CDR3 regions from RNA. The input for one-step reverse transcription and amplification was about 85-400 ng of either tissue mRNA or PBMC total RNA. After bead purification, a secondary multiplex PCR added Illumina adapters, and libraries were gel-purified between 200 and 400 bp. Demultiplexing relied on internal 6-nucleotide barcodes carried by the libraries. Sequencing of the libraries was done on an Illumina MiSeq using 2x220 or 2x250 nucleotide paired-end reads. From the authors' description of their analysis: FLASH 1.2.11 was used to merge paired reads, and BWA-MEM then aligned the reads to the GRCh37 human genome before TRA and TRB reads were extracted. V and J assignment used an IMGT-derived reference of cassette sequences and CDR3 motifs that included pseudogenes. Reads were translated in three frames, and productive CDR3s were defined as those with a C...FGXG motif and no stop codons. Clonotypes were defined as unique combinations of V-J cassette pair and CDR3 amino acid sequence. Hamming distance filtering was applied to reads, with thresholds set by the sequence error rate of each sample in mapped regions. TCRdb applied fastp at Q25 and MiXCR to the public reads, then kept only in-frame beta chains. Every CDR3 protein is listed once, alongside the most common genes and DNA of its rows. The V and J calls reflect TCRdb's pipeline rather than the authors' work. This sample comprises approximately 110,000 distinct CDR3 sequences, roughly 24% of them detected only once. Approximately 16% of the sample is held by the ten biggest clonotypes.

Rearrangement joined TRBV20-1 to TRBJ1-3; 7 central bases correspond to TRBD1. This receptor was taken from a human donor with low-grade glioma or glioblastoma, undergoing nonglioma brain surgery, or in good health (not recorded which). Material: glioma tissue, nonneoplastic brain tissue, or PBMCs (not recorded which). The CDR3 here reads CSAPTGNPSGNTIYF. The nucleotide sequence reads TGCAGTGCCCCGACAGGGAATCCGTCCGGAAACACCATATATTTT.